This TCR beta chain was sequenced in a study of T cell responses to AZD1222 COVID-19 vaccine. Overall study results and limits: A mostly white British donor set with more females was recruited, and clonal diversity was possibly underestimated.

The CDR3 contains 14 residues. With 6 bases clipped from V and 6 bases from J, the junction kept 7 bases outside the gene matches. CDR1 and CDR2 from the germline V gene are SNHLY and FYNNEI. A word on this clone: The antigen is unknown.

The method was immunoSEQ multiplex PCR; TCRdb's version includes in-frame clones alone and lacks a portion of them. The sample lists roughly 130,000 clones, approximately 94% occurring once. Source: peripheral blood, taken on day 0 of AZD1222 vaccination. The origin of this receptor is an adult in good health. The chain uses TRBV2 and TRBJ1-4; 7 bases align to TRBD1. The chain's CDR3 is CASRAGTVDEKLFF. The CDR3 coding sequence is TGTGCCAGCAGGGCCGGGACAGTGGATGAAAAACTGTTTTTT.